This T cell receptor (beta chain) was profiled in a study of blood T cell repertoires in COVID-19. Study summary: Specimens from acute and convalescent COVID-19 originated in the United States, Italy and Spain. T cells, B-cell-depleted T cells, or PBMCs provided the cDNA or gDNA that served as material.

Original data processing: Counts of nucleated cells, estimated from reference gene primer amplification, were obtained. Generated by immunoSEQ multiplex PCR, the TCRdb table keeps only in-frame clones and is missing some. V and J calls plus clone size are reproduced from that table; the DNA served to infer D and trimming. The sample includes 90,000 to 120,000 clones, approximately 81% of them seen just once. The CDR3 spans 15 residues. The receptor was derived from a human donor in a cohort sampled during active COVID-19. The sequencing sample was made of peripheral blood. This chain uses TRBV12-1 with TRBJ2-2; the table's D call, TRBD2, was not checked against the DNA. TRBV12-1 is annotated as a pseudogene. CDR3 loop: CASPRGGVVTGELFF. The CDR3 bases are TGTGCCAGCCCCCGGGGGGGAGTAGTAACCGGGGAGCTGTTTTTT.